One and the same sample provided the 23 T cell receptor beta chains below, sequenced in a study of CD8 T cells in ankylosing spondylitis (dated by TCRdb to the late 2010s). The library was made by 5' RACE. Sequencing took place on an Illumina HiSeq 2500. TCRdb trimmed the raw reads at Q25, called clones with MiXCR and kept productive beta chains. Each entry merges the rows of one CDR3 protein and shows their most common DNA and genes. The sample includes approximately 540,000 distinct CDR3 sequences, with roughly 13% observed a single time. Nearly 7% of the sample is held by the ten biggest clonotypes. Antigens for these TCRs are unknown. General study outcomes and caveats: A TCR beta motif made up of 7 to 9 highly homologous amino acid variants appeared to be characteristic of blood from ankylosing spondylitis patients.

The source material was blood, either unsorted or a sorted T cell fraction (not recorded which). The receptors here all came from a male donor with ankylosing spondylitis.

The chain joins TRBV4-2 to TRBJ1-1; 8 nucleotides line up with TRBD1. Germline V gives CDR1 LGHNA, CDR2 YNFKEQ. The CDR3 loop spans 15 amino acids. V trimming: 3 bases; J trimming: 5 bases; junction bases outside the gene matches: 8. This CDR3 reads CASSQSGGDPTEAFF. The DNA for the CDR3 is TGTGCCAGCAGCCAGTCAGGGGGCGATCCAACTGAAGCTTTCTTT.

This rearrangement joins TRBV7-2 to TRBJ2-5; 8 bases fit TRBD2. The ends lost 5 bases at V and 1 base at J; junction bases unmatched: 6. The CDR3 covers 15 residues. Germline V lookup: CDR1 SGHTA, CDR2 FQGNSA. This chain's CDR3 is CASSPSSGPQETQYF. The CDR3 DNA reads as TGTGCCAGCAGCCCCTCTAGCGGGCCCCAAGAGACCCAGTACTTC. Complete variable domain (other parts from reference TRBV7-2 and TRBJ2-5): GAGVSQSPSNKVTEKGKDVELRCDPISGHTALYWYRQSLGQGLEFLIYFQGNSAPDKSGLPSDRFSAERTGGSVSTLTIQRTQQEDSAVYLCASSPSSGPQETQYFGPGTRLLVL.

The chain couples TRBV7-8 to TRBJ2-1; 8 bases map to TRBD2. Germline V gives CDR1 SGHVS, CDR2 FQNEAQ. CDR3 length: 15 amino acids. Trimming took 4 bases from V and 5 from J; bases not matched to a gene: 7. The CDR3 DNA reads as TGTGCCAGCAGCTGGGCCGGGACTAGGGACAATGAGCAGTTCTTC. It encodes CASSWAGTRDNEQFF.

This clonotype was seen a few times. This sequence joins TRBV7-8 and TRBJ2-1, with TRBD1 matching over 7 bases. CDR3 length: 16 residues. CDR1 is SGHVS and CDR2 is FQNEAQ in the germline V gene. The V gene end was trimmed by 6 bases and the J gene end by 10 bases; junction bases not matched to a gene: 18. The DNA for the CDR3 is TGTGCCAGCAGGCCATATACAGGGGCCAATGGCGGGGAGCAGTTCTTC. Translated, it gives CASRPYTGANGGEQFF. The complete variable domain, with remaining parts taken from reference TRBV7-8 and TRBJ2-1, reads GAGVSQSPRYKVAKRGQDVALRCDPISGHVSLFWYQQALGQGPEFLTYFQNEAQLDKSGLPSDRFFAERPEGSVSTLKIQRTQQEDSAVYLCASRPYTGANGGEQFFGPGTRLTVL.

This clonotype was seen a few times. The chain uses TRBV12-3 or TRBV12-4 and TRBJ1-2; D is uncertain. CDR3 length: 14 amino acids. The V end lost 5 bases, the J end lost 3 bases, and 13 bases lay between the germline ends. The CDR3 DNA follows: TGTGCCAGCAGTGCCCACGGGGTGGACTATGGCTACACCTTC. Amino acid sequence: CASSAHGVDYGYTF.

This clonotype was observed a handful of times. The CDR3 reads CATSDEGTGGGIHEQYF. Written as DNA, the CDR3 is TGTGCCACCAGTGACGAGGGGACAGGGGGCGGAATACACGAGCAGTACTTC. This sequence joins TRBV24-1 and TRBJ2-7, with 12 positions matching TRBD1. This CDR3 has 17 residues. The trim removed 4 bases at V and 5 bases at J, leaving 11 bases unmatched. Germline CDR1 and CDR2: KGHDR and SFDVKD.

This sequence joins TRBV20-1 and TRBJ2-7; no firm D call. Trimming cost V 0 bases and J 5 bases, with 17 bases left between them. The CDR3 runs to 15 residues. Germline assignment: CDR1 DFQATT and CDR2 SNEGSKA (reference sequence). The CDR3 sequence is CSARERIIDPNEQYF. The CDR3 bases are TGCAGTGCTAGAGAGCGGATTATCGATCCCAACGAGCAGTACTTC.

This clonotype has ten or more counts. V is TRBV5-1 and J is TRBJ1-4; no firm D call. Trimming removed 7 bases from V and 1 base from J, with 11 bases in between. Per germline, CDR1 SGHRS and CDR2 YFSETQ. The CDR3 has 14 residues. CDR3 residues: CASGPGLTNEKLFF. DNA of the CDR3: TGCGCCAGCGGCCCGGGGTTAACTAATGAAAAACTGTTTTTT.

This clonotype was recorded many times. The rearrangement uses TRBV20-1 and TRBJ2-1; D not certain. CDR1 is DFQATT and CDR2 is SNEGSKA in the germline V gene (reference sequence). Trimming shortened V by 0 bases and J by 11 bases, and 8 bases separated the two germline ends. The CDR3 extends over 11 amino acids. CDR3 coding DNA: TGCAGTGCTAGAGATCAAGGGAAGCAGTTCTTC. Translating it yields CSARDQGKQFF.

At least ten counts were recorded for this clonotype. The rearrangement joins TRBV5-1 to TRBJ2-1; maybe TRBD2 (6 bases). V was shortened by 4 bases and J by 0 bases, with 14 bases between the two germline ends. Per germline, CDR1 SGHRS and CDR2 YFSETQ. This CDR3 comprises 16 residues. CDR3 residues: CASSLGLYSSYNEQFF. CDR3 nucleotides: TGCGCCAGCAGCCTGGGACTGTATAGCTCCTACAATGAGCAGTTCTTC.

This clonotype occurred a few times. This sequence joins TRBV5-1 and TRBJ1-2, with 7 bases lining up with TRBD1. The CDR3 loop spans 13 amino acids. Germline values: CDR1 SGHRS, CDR2 YFSETQ. V dropped 4 bases and J dropped 8; count of bases not matched to a gene: 8. The CDR3 sequence is CASSPGQDIGYTF. CDR3 sequence (DNA): TGCGCCAGCAGCCCCGGACAGGATATCGGCTACACCTTC.

The chain links TRBV11-1 to TRBJ1-1; 8 positions agree with TRBD1. The CDR3 spans 15 residues. After removal of 5 bases from V and 0 bases from J, the junction contained 5 bases not matched to a gene. CDR1 and CDR2 (germline): SGHAT, FQDESV (reference sequence). The CDR3: CASSLTGQVNTEAFF. The CDR3 nucleotides are TGTGCCAGCAGCCTTACGGGACAGGTGAACACTGAAGCTTTCTTT.

Many counts were recorded for this clonotype. The chain uses TRBV12-3 or TRBV12-4 and TRBJ2-5, with D unclear. CDR3 length: 12 amino acids. The V end was cut by 6 bases, the J end by 4 bases, with 9 bases between. The CDR3 DNA sequence: TGTGCCAGCAGCCCAATCGGAGAGACCCAGTACTTC. Its protein product is CASSPIGETQYF.

In this sample, this clonotype turned up a few times. The chain uses TRBV20-1 and TRBJ2-1; 9 bases are a match to TRBD1. The germline gives CDR1 DFQATT, CDR2 SNEGSKA (reference sequence). The CDR3 totals 15 residues. V lost 5 bases to trimming and J lost 7 bases; unmatched junction nucleotides: 12. CDR3 DNA: TGCAGTGCTCAAAAACCACAGGGGGCAGTGAATGAGCAGTTCTTC. It yields the protein CSAQKPQGAVNEQFF.

The chain links TRBV3-1 to TRBJ2-3; tentative D call: TRBD2 (5 bases). Germline CDR1 is LGHDT and CDR2 is YNNKEL (reference sequence). Trimming took off 4 bases at V and 1 base at J, with 21 bases between the two ends. The CDR3 extends over 18 amino acids. Here the CDR3 reads CASSLLTRSSPGTDTQYF. CDR3 coding DNA: TGTGCCAGCAGCCTACTCACCCGTTCTAGCCCAGGCACAGATACGCAGTATTTT.

The gene calls are TRBV9 and TRBJ2-2, with 10 nucleotides matching TRBD2. The V segment lost 0 bases and the J segment 0 bases; nucleotides outside the gene matches: 5. CDR1 SGDLS and CDR2 YYNGEE come from the germline V gene. The CDR3 sequence is 18 residues long. Written as DNA, the CDR3 is TGTGCCAGCAGCGTAGTGCTAGCGGGAGAGGCGAACACCGGGGAGCTGTTTTTT. This sequence encodes CASSVVLAGEANTGELFF.

This clonotype was observed a handful of times. The chain is built from TRBV29-1 and TRBJ1-4, with D hard to call. V was trimmed by 5 bases and J by 1 base, leaving 11 bases between them. This CDR3 has 14 amino acids. Germline CDR1 and CDR2: SQVTM and ANQGSEA. The CDR3 sequence: CSVTSVGTNEKLFF. Here the CDR3 DNA reads TGCAGCGTTACCTCCGTCGGAACTAATGAAAAACTGTTTTTT.

The rearrangement links TRBV5-4 to TRBJ2-3; 8 bases match TRBD1. Germline-derived CDR1 and CDR2 are SGHNT and YYREEE (reference sequence). The V and J ends lost 2 bases and 3 bases, in that order; junction bases with no gene match: 8. This CDR3 region has 16 residues. In nucleotides, the CDR3 is TGTGCCAGCAGCTTCTCAACAGGGGGACGGACAGATACGCAGTATTTT. Residues: CASSFSTGGRTDTQYF.

This clonotype turned up a few times. The gene calls are TRBV7-9 and TRBJ2-2; the match to TRBD2 covers 8 bases. This CDR3 is 15 amino acids long. CDR1 and CDR2 (germline): SEHNR, FQNEAQ (reference sequence). Trimming at V came to 5 bases and at J to 9 bases, leaving 11 bases not matched to a gene. The CDR3 reads CASSSAGGQSRELFF. The CDR3 DNA is TGTGCCAGCAGCAGCGCGGGAGGCCAGAGCAGGGAGCTGTTTTTT.

The genes are TRBV5-6 and TRBJ2-7; weak D call: TRBD2 (5 bases). The germline CDR1 and CDR2 sequences are SGHDT and YYEEEE. Trimming took 4 bases from V and 2 from J, leaving 10 bases between them. The CDR3 covers 13 residues. CDR3 residues: CASSGGVAYEQYV. For the CDR3, the DNA is TGTGCCAGCAGCGGAGGAGTAGCCTACGAGCAGTACGTC.

The gene calls are TRBV4-2 and TRBJ2-3, with TRBD2 identical over 14 bases. V was clipped by 3 bases and J by 3 bases; unmatched bases: 8. The germline V gene has CDR1 LGHNA and CDR2 YNFKEQ. This CDR3 comprises 18 residues. The CDR3 nucleotides are TGTGCCAGCAGCCAGGGGACTAGCGGGAGCGCGTGGACAGATACGCAGTATTTT. Its protein is CASSQGTSGSAWTDTQYF.

This clonotype has a count of ten or more. The chain joins TRBV5-1 to TRBJ2-1; 11 nucleotides agree with TRBD2. The CDR3 runs to 17 residues. Per germline, CDR1 SGHRS and CDR2 YFSETQ. Unmatched junction bases numbered 10, after V lost 1 base and J lost 7 bases. Written as DNA, the CDR3 is TGCGCCAGCAGCTTGATTGGTAGCGGGAGGGATTTGAATGAGCAGTTCTTC. It is translated as CASSLIGSGRDLNEQFF.

This clonotype has ten or more counts. CDR3 in amino acids: CASSFSGNEQFF. The CDR3, as DNA: TGCGCCAGCAGCTTTAGCGGGAATGAGCAGTTCTTC. V and J are TRBV5-1 and TRBJ2-1; 7 bases align to TRBD2. The germline V gene encodes CDR1 SGHRS and CDR2 YFSETQ. J gave up 7 bases and V 2 bases, and 0 bases lay outside the gene matches. This CDR3 spans 12 amino acids.